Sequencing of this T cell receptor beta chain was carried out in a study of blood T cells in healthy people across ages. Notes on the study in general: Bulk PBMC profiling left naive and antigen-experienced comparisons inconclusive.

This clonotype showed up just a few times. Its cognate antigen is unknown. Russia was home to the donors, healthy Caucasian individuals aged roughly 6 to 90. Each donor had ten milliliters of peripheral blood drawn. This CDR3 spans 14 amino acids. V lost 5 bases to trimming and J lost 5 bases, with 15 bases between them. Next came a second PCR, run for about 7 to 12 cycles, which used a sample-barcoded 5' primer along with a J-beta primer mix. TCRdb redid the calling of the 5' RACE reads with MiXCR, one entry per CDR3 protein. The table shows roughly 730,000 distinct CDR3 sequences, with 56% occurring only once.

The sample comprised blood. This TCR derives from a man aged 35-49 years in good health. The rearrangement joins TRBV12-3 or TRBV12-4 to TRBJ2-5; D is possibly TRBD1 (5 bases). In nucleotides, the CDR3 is TGTGCCAGCAGTCTTACTCAGGGTGTTGAGACCCAGTACTTC. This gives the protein CASSLTQGVETQYF.